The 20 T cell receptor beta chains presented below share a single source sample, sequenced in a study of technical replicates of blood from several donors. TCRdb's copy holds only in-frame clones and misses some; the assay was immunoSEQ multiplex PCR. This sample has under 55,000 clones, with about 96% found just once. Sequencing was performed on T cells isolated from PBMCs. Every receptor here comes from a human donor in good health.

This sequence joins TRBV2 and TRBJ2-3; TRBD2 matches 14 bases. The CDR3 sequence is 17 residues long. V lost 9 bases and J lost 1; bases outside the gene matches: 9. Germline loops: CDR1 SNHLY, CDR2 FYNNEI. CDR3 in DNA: TGTGCCAGTGCCGGGACTAGCGGGAGCTGGGGCACAGATACGCAGTATTTT. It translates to CASAGTSGSWGTDTQYF.

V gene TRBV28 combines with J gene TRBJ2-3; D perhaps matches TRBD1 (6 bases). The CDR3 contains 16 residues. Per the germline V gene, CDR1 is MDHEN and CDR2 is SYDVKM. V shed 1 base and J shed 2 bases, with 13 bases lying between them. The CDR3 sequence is CASSLSRTDITDTQYF. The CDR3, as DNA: TGTGCCAGCAGTTTATCTCGGACAGATATCACAGATACGCAGTATTTT.

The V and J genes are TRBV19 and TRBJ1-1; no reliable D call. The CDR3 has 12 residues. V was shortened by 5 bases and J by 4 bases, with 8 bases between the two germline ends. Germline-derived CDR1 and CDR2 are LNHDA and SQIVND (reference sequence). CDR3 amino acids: CASSVRSTEAFF. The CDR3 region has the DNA TGTGCCAGTAGTGTCAGAAGCACTGAAGCTTTCTTT. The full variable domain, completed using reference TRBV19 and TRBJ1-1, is DGGITQSPKYLFRKEGQNVTLSCEQNLNHDAMYWYRQDPGQGLRLIYYSQIVNDFQKGDIAEGYSVSREKKESFPLTVTSAQKNPTAFYLCASSVRSTEAFFGQGTRLTVV.

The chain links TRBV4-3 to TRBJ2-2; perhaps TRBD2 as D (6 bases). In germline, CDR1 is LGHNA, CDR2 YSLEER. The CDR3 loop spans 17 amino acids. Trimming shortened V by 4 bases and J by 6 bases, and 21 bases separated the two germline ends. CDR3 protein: CASSRDQAGIGAGELFF. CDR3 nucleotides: TGCGCCAGCAGCCGAGACCAGGCGGGGATAGGTGCCGGGGAGCTGTTTTTT.

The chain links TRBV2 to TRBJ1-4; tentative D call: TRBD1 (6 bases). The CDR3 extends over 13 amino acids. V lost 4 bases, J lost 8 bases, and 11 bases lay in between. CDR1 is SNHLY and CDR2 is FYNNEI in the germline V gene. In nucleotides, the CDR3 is TGTGCCAGCAGTGGACAGACAGGAGAAAAACTGTTTTTT. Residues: CASSGQTGEKLFF.

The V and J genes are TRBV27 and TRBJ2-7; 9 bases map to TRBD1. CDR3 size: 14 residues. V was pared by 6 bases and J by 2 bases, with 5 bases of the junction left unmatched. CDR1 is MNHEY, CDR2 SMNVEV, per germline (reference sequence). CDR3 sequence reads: CASSRWTGAYEQYF. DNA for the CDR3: TGTGCCAGCAGCCGTTGGACAGGGGCCTACGAGCAGTACTTC.

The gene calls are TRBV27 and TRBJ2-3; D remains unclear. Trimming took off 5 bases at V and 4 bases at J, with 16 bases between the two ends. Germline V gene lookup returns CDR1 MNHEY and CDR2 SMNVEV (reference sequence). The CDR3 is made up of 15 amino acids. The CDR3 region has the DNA TGTGCCAGCAGTCCCTGGCCCTCGGGTCCAGATACGCAGTATTTT. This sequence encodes CASSPWPSGPDTQYF.

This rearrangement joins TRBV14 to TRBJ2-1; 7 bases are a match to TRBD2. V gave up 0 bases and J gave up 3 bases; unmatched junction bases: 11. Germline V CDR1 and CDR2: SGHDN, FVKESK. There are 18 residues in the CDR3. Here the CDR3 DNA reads TGTGCCAGCAGCCAAGATCGACCGGGAGGTATCGACTACAATGAGCAGTTCTTC. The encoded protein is CASSQDRPGGIDYNEQFF.

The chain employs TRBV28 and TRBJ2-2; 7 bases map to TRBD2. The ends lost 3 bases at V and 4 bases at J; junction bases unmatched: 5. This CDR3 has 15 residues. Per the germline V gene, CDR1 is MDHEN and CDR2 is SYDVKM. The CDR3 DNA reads TGTGCCAGCAGTTTTATCGCGGGAGTCACCGGGGAGCTGTTTTTT. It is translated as CASSFIAGVTGELFF.

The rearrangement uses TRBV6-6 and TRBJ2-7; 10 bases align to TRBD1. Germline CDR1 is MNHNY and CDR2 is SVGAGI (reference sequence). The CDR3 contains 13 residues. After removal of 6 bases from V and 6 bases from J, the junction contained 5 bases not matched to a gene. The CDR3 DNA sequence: TGTGCCAGCAGGGCTGGACAGGGGGGCGAGCAGTACTTC. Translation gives CASRAGQGGEQYF.

The CDR3 sequence is CASSLGPQGYEQFF. CDR3 nucleotide sequence: TGTGCCAGCAGTCTTGGTCCGCAGGGCTATGAGCAGTTCTTC. This chain connects TRBV2 to TRBJ2-1; D is possibly TRBD1 (5 bases). V lost 5 bases to trimming and J lost 8 bases, with 16 bases between them. The germline V gene has CDR1 SNHLY and CDR2 FYNNEI. The CDR3 covers 14 residues.

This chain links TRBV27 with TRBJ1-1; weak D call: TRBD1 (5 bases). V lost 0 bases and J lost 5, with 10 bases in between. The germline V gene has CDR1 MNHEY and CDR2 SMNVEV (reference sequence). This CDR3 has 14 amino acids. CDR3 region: CASSLSSGLTEAFF. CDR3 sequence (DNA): TGTGCCAGCAGTTTATCGTCAGGGCTAACTGAAGCTTTCTTT.

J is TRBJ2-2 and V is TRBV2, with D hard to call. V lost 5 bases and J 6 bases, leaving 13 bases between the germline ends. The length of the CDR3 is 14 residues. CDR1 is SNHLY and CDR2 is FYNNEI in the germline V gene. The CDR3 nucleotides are TGTGCCAGCAGTCTAAGGCGGTTCTCCGGGGAGCTGTTTTTT. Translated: CASSLRRFSGELFF.

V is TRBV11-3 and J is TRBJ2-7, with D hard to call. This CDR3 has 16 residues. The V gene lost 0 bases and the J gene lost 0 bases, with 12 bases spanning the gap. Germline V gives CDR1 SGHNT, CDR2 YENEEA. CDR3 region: CASSLDRIEVSYEQYF. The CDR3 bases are TGTGCCAGCAGCTTAGACAGGATCGAAGTCTCCTACGAGCAGTACTTC.

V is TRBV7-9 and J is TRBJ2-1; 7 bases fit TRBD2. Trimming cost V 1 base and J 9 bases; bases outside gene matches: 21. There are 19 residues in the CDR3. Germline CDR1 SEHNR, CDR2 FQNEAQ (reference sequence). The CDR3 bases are TGTGCCAGCAGCTTAGATAGAGGTATGGCGGGAGTTCCACGAATTGAGCAGTTCTTC. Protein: CASSLDRGMAGVPRIEQFF. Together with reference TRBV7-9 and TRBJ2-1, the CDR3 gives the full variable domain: DTGVSQNPRHKITKRGQNVTFRCDPISEHNRLYWYRQTLGQGPEFLTYFQNEAQLEKSRLLSDRFSAERPKGSFSTLEIQRTEQGDSAMYLCASSLDRGMAGVPRIEQFFGPGTRLTVL.

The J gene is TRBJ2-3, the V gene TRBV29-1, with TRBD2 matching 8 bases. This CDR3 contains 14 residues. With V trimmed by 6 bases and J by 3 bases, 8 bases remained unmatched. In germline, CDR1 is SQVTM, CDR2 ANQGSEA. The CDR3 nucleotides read TGCAGCGTGCAAGGACTAGCTTTAACAGATACGCAGTATTTT. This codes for CSVQGLALTDTQYF.

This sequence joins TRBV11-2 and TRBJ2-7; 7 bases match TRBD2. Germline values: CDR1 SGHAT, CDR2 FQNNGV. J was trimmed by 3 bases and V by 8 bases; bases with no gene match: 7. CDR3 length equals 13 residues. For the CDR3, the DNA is TGTGCCAGCTCCCTGGCGGGGGACTACGAGCAGTACTTC. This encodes CASSLAGDYEQYF.

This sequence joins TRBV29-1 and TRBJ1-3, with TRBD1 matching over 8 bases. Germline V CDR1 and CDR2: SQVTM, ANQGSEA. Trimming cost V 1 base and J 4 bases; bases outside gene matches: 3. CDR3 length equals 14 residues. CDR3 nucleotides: TGCAGCGTTGAAGGGACAGGGTTCGGAAACACCATATATTTT. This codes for CSVEGTGFGNTIYF.

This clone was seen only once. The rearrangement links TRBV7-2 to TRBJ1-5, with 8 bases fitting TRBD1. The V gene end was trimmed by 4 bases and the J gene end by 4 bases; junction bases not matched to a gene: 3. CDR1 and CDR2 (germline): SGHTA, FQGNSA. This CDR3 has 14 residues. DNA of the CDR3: TGTGCCAGCAGCTCTGGACAGGGTAATCAGCCCCAGCATTTT. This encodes CASSSGQGNQPQHF. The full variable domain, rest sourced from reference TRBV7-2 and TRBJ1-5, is GAGVSQSPSNKVTEKGKDVELRCDPISGHTALYWYRQSLGQGLEFLIYFQGNSAPDKSGLPSDRFSAERTGGSVSTLTIQRTQQEDSAVYLCASSSGQGNQPQHFGDGTRLSIL.

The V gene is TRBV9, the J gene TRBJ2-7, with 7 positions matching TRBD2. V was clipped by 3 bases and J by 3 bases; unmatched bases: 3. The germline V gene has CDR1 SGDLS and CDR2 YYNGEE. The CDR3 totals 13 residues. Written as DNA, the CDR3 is TGTGCCAGCAGCGGGACTAGTAGCTACGAGCAGTACTTC. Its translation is CASSGTSSYEQYF.